This T cell receptor (beta chain) stems from a study of T-cell reconstitution after alpha-beta-depleted transplantation in children. General observations from the study: Most T-cell counts and diversity one year after the transplant came from T cells that were newly produced. Expanded clones from the graft, numbering several hundred, reportedly supplied alpha-beta T cells about two months after transplant.

The sample holds a few counts of this clonotype. Its matching antigen is unknown. Preparation of the TCRbeta library was carried out with unique molecular identifiers. TCRdb itself ran the PCR reads through MiXCR, one entry per CDR3 protein. Of around 300,000 distinct CDR3 sequences listed, 6% to 10% are singletons. Trimming stripped 5 bases from V and 3 bases from J, with 5 bases between. Germline loops: CDR1 MGHDK, CDR2 SYGVNS. This CDR3 contains 13 residues. Sequenced here: peripheral blood, sampled 360 days after TCRalphabeta/CD19-depleted stem cell transplant. This TCR was sampled from a female patient aged 2-9 years who had a stem cell transplant for Fanconi anemia, so the T cells may come from the graft donor. The chain couples TRBV25-1 to TRBJ1-6; D gene ambiguous. For the CDR3, the DNA is TGTGCCAGCAGTACGTACTATAATTCACCCCTCCACTTT. Translation: CASSTYYNSPLHF.